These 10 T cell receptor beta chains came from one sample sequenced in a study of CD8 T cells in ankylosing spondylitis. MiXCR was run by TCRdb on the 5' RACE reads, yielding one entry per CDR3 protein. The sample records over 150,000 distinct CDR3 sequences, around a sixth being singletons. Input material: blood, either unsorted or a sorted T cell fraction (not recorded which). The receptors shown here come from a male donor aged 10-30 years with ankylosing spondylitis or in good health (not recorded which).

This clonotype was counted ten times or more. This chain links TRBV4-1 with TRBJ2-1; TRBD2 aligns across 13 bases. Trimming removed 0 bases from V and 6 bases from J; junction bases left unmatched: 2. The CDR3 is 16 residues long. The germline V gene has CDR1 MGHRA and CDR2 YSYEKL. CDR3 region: CASSQDGTSGANEQFF. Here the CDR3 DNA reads TGCGCCAGCAGCCAAGACGGGACTAGCGGGGCCAATGAGCAGTTCTTC.

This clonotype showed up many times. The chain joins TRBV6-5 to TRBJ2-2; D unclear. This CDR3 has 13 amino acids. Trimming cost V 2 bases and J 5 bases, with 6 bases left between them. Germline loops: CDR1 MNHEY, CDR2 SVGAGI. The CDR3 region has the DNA TGTGCCAGCAGTTACATAGGGACCGGGGAGCTGTTTTTT. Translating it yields CASSYIGTGELFF.

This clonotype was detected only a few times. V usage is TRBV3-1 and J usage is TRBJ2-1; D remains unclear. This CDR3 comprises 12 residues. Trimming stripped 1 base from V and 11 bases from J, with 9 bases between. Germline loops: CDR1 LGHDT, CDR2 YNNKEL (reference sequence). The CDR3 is CASSQVGEKQFF. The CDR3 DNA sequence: TGTGCCAGCAGCCAAGTGGGCGAGAAGCAGTTCTTC.

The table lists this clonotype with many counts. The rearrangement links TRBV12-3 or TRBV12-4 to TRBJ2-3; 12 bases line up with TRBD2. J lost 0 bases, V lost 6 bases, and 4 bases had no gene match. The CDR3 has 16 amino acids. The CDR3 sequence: CASSPGTSGSTDTQYF. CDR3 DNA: TGTGCCAGCAGCCCTGGGACTAGCGGGAGCACAGATACGCAGTATTTT.

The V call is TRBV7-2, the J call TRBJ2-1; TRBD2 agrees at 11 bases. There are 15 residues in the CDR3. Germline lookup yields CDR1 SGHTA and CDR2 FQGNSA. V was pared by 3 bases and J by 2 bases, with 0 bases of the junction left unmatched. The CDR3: CASSFSGRAYNEQFF. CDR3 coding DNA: TGTGCCAGCAGCTTTAGCGGGAGGGCCTACAATGAGCAGTTCTTC.

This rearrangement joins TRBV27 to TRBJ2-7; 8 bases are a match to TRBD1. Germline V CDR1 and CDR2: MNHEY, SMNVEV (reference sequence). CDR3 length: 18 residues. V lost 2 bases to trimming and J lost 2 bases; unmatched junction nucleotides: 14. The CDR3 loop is CASSLRALRGRLTYEQYF. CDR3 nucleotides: TGTGCCAGCAGTTTACGGGCGCTCAGGGGGCGTCTGACCTACGAGCAGTACTTC.

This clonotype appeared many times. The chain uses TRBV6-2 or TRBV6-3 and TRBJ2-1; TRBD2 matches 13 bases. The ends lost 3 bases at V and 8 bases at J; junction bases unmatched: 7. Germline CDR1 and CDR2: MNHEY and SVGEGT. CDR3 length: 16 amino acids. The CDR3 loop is CASSYTSGRVGYEQFF. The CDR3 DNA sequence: TGTGCCAGCAGTTATACTAGCGGGAGGGTGGGGTATGAGCAGTTCTTC.

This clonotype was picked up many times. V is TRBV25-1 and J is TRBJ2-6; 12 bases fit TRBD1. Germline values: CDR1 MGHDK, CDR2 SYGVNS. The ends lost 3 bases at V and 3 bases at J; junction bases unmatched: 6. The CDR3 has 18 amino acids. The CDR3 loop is CASSDKGQGAFGANVLTF. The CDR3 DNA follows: TGTGCCAGCAGTGATAAGGGACAGGGGGCATTTGGGGCCAACGTCCTGACTTTC.

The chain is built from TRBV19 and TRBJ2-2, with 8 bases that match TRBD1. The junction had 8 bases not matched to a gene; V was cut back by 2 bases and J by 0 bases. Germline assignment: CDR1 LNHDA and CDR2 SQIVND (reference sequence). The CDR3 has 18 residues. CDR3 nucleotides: TGTGCCAGTAGTATACGGCCAGGGGGCTCCGCGAACACCGGGGAGCTGTTTTTT. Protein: CASSIRPGGSANTGELFF.

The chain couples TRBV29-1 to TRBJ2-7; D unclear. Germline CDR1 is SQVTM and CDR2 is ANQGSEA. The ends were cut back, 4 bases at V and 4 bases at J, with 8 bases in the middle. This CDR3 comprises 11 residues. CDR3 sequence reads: CSVVVGYEQYV. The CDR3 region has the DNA TGCAGCGTTGTCGTCGGGTACGAGCAGTACGTC.